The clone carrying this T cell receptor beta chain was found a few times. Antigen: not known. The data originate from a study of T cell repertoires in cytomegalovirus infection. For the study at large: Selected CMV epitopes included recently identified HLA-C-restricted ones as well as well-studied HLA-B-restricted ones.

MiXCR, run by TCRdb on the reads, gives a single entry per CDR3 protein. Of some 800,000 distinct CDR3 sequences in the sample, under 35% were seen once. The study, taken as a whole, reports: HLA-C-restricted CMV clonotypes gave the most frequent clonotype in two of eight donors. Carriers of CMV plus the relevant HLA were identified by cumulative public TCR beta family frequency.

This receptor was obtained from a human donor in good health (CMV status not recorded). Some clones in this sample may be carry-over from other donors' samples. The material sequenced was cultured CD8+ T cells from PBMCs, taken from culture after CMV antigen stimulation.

CDR3: CASSLGLPGGTGELFF. The CDR3 bases are TGTGCCAGCAGCTTAGGTCTACCCGGGGGAACCGGGGAGCTGTTTTTT. The chain combines TRBV7-3 with TRBJ2-2, with a possible D match to TRBD2 (6 bases). V shed 2 bases and J shed 5 bases, with 15 bases lying between them. Germline assignment: CDR1 SGHTA and CDR2 FQGTGA. CDR3 length: 16 residues.